These 19 T cell receptor beta chains originate from one sample sequenced in a study of cytomegalovirus exposure and HLA in healthy donors. The repertoire was sequenced with immunoSEQ multiplex PCR; TCRdb's copy has only in-frame clones and lacks some. The sample comprises tens of thousands of clones, 80% to 95% of which are singletons, and 0.95% to 1.3% rests with the top ten. The sequencing sample was made of PBMCs. The origin of the receptors is a woman in her 30s in good health and CMV-seropositive.

The chain links TRBV7-8 to TRBJ2-7, with 7 bases lining up with TRBD1. The CDR3 is made up of 13 amino acids. From germline, CDR1 is SGHVS and CDR2 FQNEAQ. V was clipped by 4 bases and J by 6 bases; unmatched bases: 6. In DNA form, the CDR3 reads TGTGCCAGCAGCTGGAACAGGGGAACCGAGCAGTACTTC. This sequence encodes CASSWNRGTEQYF.

The chain recombines TRBV6-1 with TRBJ2-7; the D gene is possibly TRBD1 (6 bases). CDR3 length: 13 amino acids. CDR1 and CDR2 from the germline V gene are MNHNS and SASEGT. V lost 10 bases, J lost 1 base, and 14 bases lay in between. The CDR3 nucleotides read TGTGCCATCTCGGACAGACCTTCCTACGAGCAGTACTTC. Translated: CAISDRPSYEQYF.

The chain uses TRBV27 and TRBJ1-1; 8 positions agree with TRBD1. In germline, CDR1 is MNHEY, CDR2 SMNVEV (reference sequence). The CDR3 extends over 15 amino acids. The V and J ends lost 5 bases and 1 base, in that order; junction bases with no gene match: 6. CDR3 amino acids: CASSEPGGANTEAFF. In DNA form, the CDR3 reads TGTGCCAGCAGTGAACCAGGGGGCGCGAACACTGAAGCTTTCTTT.

The chain couples TRBV7-9 to TRBJ2-1; 7 positions agree with TRBD2. Germline-derived CDR1 and CDR2 are SEHNR and FQNEAQ (reference sequence). The CDR3 is 16 residues long. The J segment lost 5 bases and the V segment lost 1 base, leaving 8 bases of the junction unmatched. CDR3 bases: TGTGCCAGCAGCTTAGGGACTAGACTAGAGAACAATGAGCAGTTCTTC. Protein: CASSLGTRLENNEQFF.

The chain links TRBV20-1 to TRBJ2-1; the D gene is possibly TRBD2 (5 bases). The CDR3 covers 11 residues. V shed 5 bases and J shed 10 bases, with 12 bases lying between them. CDR1 is DFQATT and CDR2 is SNEGSKA in the germline V gene (reference sequence). Here the CDR3 DNA reads TGCAGTGCTTCCTGGACTGTCGAGCAGTTCTTC. It codes for CSASWTVEQFF.

V is TRBV2 and J is TRBJ2-1; D is perhaps TRBD2 (6 bases). This CDR3 is built from 14 residues. Per germline, CDR1 SNHLY and CDR2 FYNNEI. The V gene lost 10 bases and the J gene lost 0 bases, with 13 bases spanning the gap. The DNA for the CDR3 is TGTGCCACGGGTGCGGGGAGCTCCTACAATGAGCAGTTCTTC. Encoded protein: CATGAGSSYNEQFF.

This chain links TRBV21-1 with TRBJ2-7; whether TRBD2, the table's D call, matches the DNA was not checked. TRBV21-1 is a known pseudogene. The length of the CDR3 is 15 residues. CDR3 sequence (DNA): TGTGCCAGCAGCACAGGGACTAGCGGGAGAGGCGAGCAGTACTTC. Translating it yields CASSTGTSGRGEQYF.

The chain is built from TRBV6-1 and TRBJ1-4; 7 nucleotides align to TRBD1. Per germline, CDR1 MNHNS and CDR2 SASEGT. With V trimmed by 9 bases and J by 0 bases, 4 bases remained unmatched. CDR3 length: 14 amino acids. The CDR3 DNA is TGTGCCAGTGACACAGGGGCAACTAATGAAAAACTGTTTTTT. Translation gives CASDTGATNEKLFF.

The J gene is TRBJ1-5, the V gene TRBV15; no clear D. The germline V gene has CDR1 LNHNV and CDR2 YYDKDF (reference sequence). This CDR3 has 13 amino acids. V gave up 1 base and J gave up 9 bases, with 10 bases separating them. The CDR3 region is CATSRVRNMPQHF. As DNA, the CDR3 is TGTGCCACCAGCAGAGTCAGAAACATGCCCCAGCATTTT.

The chain uses TRBV5-6 and TRBJ1-1; weak D call: TRBD1 (5 bases). This CDR3 has 13 residues. Germline V gene lookup returns CDR1 SGHDT and CDR2 YYEEEE. V was shortened by 0 bases and J by 10 bases, with 13 bases between the two germline ends. The CDR3 DNA sequence: TGTGCCAGCAGCTTGGGAGGCGGGGCTCGAGCTTTCTTT. Translated, it gives CASSLGGGARAFF.

The chain recombines TRBV28 with TRBJ2-1; 8 nucleotides agree with TRBD2. The CDR3 has 16 amino acids. Trimming cost V 5 bases and J 4 bases; bases outside gene matches: 10. Looked up from germline, CDR1 is MDHEN and CDR2 is SYDVKM. DNA for the CDR3: TGTGCCAGCAGTGAAACGACTAGCGTAAAGTACAATGAGCAGTTCTTC. Amino acid sequence: CASSETTSVKYNEQFF.

This chain connects TRBV28 to TRBJ2-7; 8 nucleotides line up with TRBD1. The CDR3 has 14 residues. Unmatched junction bases numbered 10, after V lost 9 bases and J lost 3 bases. In germline, CDR1 is MDHEN, CDR2 SYDVKM. The CDR3 sequence is CASRPGQALYEQYF. The CDR3 nucleotides are TGTGCCAGTAGACCGGGACAGGCGCTCTACGAGCAGTACTTC.

The rearrangement links TRBV7-3 to TRBJ2-1; 13 nucleotides agree with TRBD2. Germline V lookup: CDR1 SGHTA, CDR2 FQGTGA. Unmatched junction bases numbered 3, after V lost 6 bases and J lost 4 bases. This CDR3 spans 15 amino acids. CDR3 sequence (DNA): TGTGCCAGCAGTTCGACTAGCGGGAGGTACAATGAGCAGTTCTTC. Translation: CASSSTSGRYNEQFF.

The chain combines TRBV7-9 with TRBJ1-3; 7 nucleotides align to TRBD1. Germline lookup yields CDR1 SEHNR and CDR2 FQNEAQ (reference sequence). This CDR3 spans 15 amino acids. V lost 1 base and J lost 3; bases outside the gene matches: 3. The CDR3 DNA reads as TGTGCCAGCAGCTTAGACGGGACAGATGGAAACACCATATATTTT. The encoded protein is CASSLDGTDGNTIYF.

The chain recombines TRBV6-1 with TRBJ1-1; perhaps TRBD1 as D (5 bases). The CDR3 length is 15 residues. Germline V CDR1 and CDR2: MNHNS, SASEGT. V was pared by 1 base and J by 2 bases, with 11 bases between. The CDR3 spells CASSEVGRANTEAFF. Here the CDR3 DNA reads TGTGCCAGCAGTGAAGTGGGCAGGGCAAACACTGAAGCTTTCTTT.

The table lists this clone with a count of one. J is TRBJ2-1 and V is TRBV19; TRBD1 matches 8 bases. This CDR3 is 14 amino acids long. The V gene's germline CDR1 is LNHDA and CDR2 SQIVND (reference sequence). J gave up 4 bases and V 5 bases, and 4 bases lay outside the gene matches. For the CDR3, the DNA is TGTGCCAGTAGTTACGGACAGGGTTACAATGAGCAGTTCTTC. Amino acid sequence: CASSYGQGYNEQFF.

This clone was detected once. This chain links TRBV7-9 with TRBJ2-5; TRBD1 agrees at 12 bases. The CDR3 contains 16 residues. Germline assignment: CDR1 SEHNR and CDR2 FQNEAQ (reference sequence). Germline trimming cut 1 base from V and 3 bases from J; bases unmatched to any gene: 3. In DNA, the CDR3 is TGTGCCAGCAGCTTAGATGGGACAGGGGGCAAAGAGACCCAGTACTTC. This sequence encodes CASSLDGTGGKETQYF.

The chain uses TRBV5-1 and TRBJ2-1, with TRBD2 identical over 11 bases. This CDR3 region has 16 residues. J lost 4 bases, V lost 4 bases, and 7 bases had no gene match. The germline V gene encodes CDR1 SGHRS and CDR2 YFSETQ. In DNA, the CDR3 is TGCGCCAGCAGCCGTTTAGCGGGGGGGCCTTACAATGAGCAGTTCTTC. Protein: CASSRLAGGPYNEQFF.

V gene TRBV30 combines with J gene TRBJ2-7; the match to TRBD2 covers 8 bases. The CDR3 totals 22 residues. With 0 bases clipped from V and 6 bases from J, the junction kept 31 bases outside the gene matches. The germline V gene encodes CDR1 GTSNPN and CDR2 SVGIG (reference sequence). CDR3 sequence: CAWSVLRTRGGRVAGGRGEQYF. The CDR3 DNA reads TGTGCCTGGAGTGTCTTGAGAACCCGAGGAGGTAGAGTGGCGGGAGGTCGGGGCGAGCAGTACTTC.